The 32 T cell receptor beta chains below all came from one sample that was sequenced in a study of T cell changes during pregnancy in multiple sclerosis. TCRdb's copy holds only in-frame clones and misses some; the assay was immunoSEQ multiplex PCR. In the table there are about 84,000 clones, approximately 95% of which are singletons. The source material was peripheral blood, sampled in the second trimester of pregnancy. These receptors originate from a female donor in good health, enrolled as a control in a pregnancy study.

This clone was counted a single time. This sequence joins TRBV27 and TRBJ2-7; 7 nucleotides align to TRBD2. The CDR3 covers 16 residues. V dropped 0 bases and J dropped 4; count of bases not matched to a gene: 9. CDR1 is MNHEY, CDR2 SMNVEV, per germline (reference sequence). CDR3: CASSLSVLAARYEQYF. CDR3 coding DNA: TGTGCCAGCAGTTTATCGGTGCTAGCGGCACGGTACGAGCAGTACTTC.

This rearrangement joins TRBV13 to TRBJ2-7, with D perhaps TRBD1 (5 bases). The V end lost 10 bases, the J end lost 7 bases, and 29 bases lay between the germline ends. Germline assignment: CDR1 PRHDT and CDR2 FYEKMQ (reference sequence). The CDR3 has 16 amino acids. CDR3 DNA sequence: TGTGCCACCCACTTCCGGCCGCAGGGCATGGGTTGGGAGCAGTACTTC. It translates to CATHFRPQGMGWEQYF.

This clone was seen once. The V gene is TRBV6-1, the J gene TRBJ2-7; 9 positions agree with TRBD2. The junction had 13 bases not matched to a gene; V was cut back by 3 bases and J by 4 bases. Germline V CDR1 and CDR2: MNHNS, SASEGT. The CDR3 is made up of 17 amino acids. DNA for the CDR3: TGTGCCAGCAGTGAGGACCCTAGGAAGCGGGAGGCTTACGAGCAGTACTTC. It is translated as CASSEDPRKREAYEQYF.

For the CDR3, the DNA is TGCAGCGTGGGAGACGGACAAGAGACCCAGTACTTC. Its protein is CSVGDGQETQYF. The gene calls are TRBV29-1 and TRBJ2-5; D may be TRBD2 (5 bases). The germline gives CDR1 SQVTM, CDR2 ANQGSEA. The length of the CDR3 is 12 residues. Between the trimmed V and J ends, which lost 6 bases and 2 bases, there was a span of 10 bases.

This chain joins TRBV4-1 and TRBJ2-5; D might be TRBD2 (5 bases). This CDR3 spans 13 amino acids. Between the trimmed V and J ends, which lost 4 bases and 5 bases, there was a span of 11 bases. Germline V gene lookup returns CDR1 MGHRA and CDR2 YSYEKL. The CDR3: CASSLGSRETQYF. CDR3 sequence (DNA): TGCGCCAGCAGCCTAGGGAGTAGGGAGACCCAGTACTTC.

The chain joins TRBV5-1 to TRBJ2-2; perhaps TRBD2 as D (6 bases). Germline assignment: CDR1 SGHRS and CDR2 YFSETQ. Between the trimmed V and J ends, which lost 0 bases and 5 bases, there was a span of 11 bases. The CDR3 runs to 15 residues. The CDR3 DNA sequence: TGCGCCAGCAGCTTGGACGGGAGTGGTACCGGGGAGCTGTTTTTT. Translated: CASSLDGSGTGELFF.

This chain joins TRBV13 and TRBJ2-4, with D perhaps TRBD1 (6 bases). Germline lookup yields CDR1 PRHDT and CDR2 FYEKMQ (reference sequence). The ends were cut back, 1 base at V and 7 bases at J, with 11 bases in the middle. This CDR3 has 14 amino acids. The CDR3 here is CASSLDRALNIQYF. In DNA form, the CDR3 reads TGTGCCAGCAGCTTAGACAGGGCCCTTAACATTCAGTACTTC.

V and J are TRBV28 and TRBJ2-7; TRBD2 matches 11 bases. Germline V CDR1 and CDR2: MDHEN, SYDVKM. The trim removed 7 bases at V and 4 bases at J, leaving 12 bases unmatched. CDR3 length: 16 amino acids. CDR3 sequence: CASIGEVLAGEYEQYF. CDR3 bases: TGTGCCAGCATCGGGGAGGTACTAGCGGGAGAATACGAGCAGTACTTC.

V and J are TRBV5-4 and TRBJ2-2, with TRBD2 matching over 9 bases. V trimming: 10 bases; J trimming: 8 bases; junction bases outside the gene matches: 9. The germline V gene encodes CDR1 SGHNT and CDR2 YYREEE (reference sequence). The CDR3 is 13 residues long. CDR3 nucleotides: TGTGCCGGGCGACCGGGACTAGCTGGGGAGCTGTTTTTT. Translating it yields CAGRPGLAGELFF.

The rearrangement joins TRBV7-9 to TRBJ2-3; TRBD2 is a possible D gene (6 bases). From germline, CDR1 is SEHNR and CDR2 FQNEAQ (reference sequence). Trimming took 1 base from V and 4 from J, leaving 12 bases between them. The CDR3 covers 15 residues. In DNA, the CDR3 is TGTGCCAGCAGCTTAGGGGCGGGAAGGTCAGATACGCAGTATTTT. The encoded protein is CASSLGAGRSDTQYF.

This chain links TRBV6-5 with TRBJ1-2, with 7 positions matching TRBD1. Per germline, CDR1 MNHEY and CDR2 SVGAGI. The CDR3 sequence is 15 residues long. V trimming: 0 bases; J trimming: 4 bases; junction bases outside the gene matches: 5. The CDR3 here is CASSYSRGLGYGYTF. Written as DNA, the CDR3 is TGTGCCAGCAGTTACTCGAGGGGGCTGGGCTATGGCTACACCTTC.

The genes are TRBV7-6 and TRBJ2-5; the D gene is possibly TRBD1 (5 bases). V shed 7 bases and J shed 7 bases, with 22 bases lying between them. Germline lookup yields CDR1 SGHVS and CDR2 FNYEAQ. The CDR3 has 15 residues. This chain's CDR3 is CASTDTGAPFGTQYF. The CDR3 nucleotides are TGTGCCAGCACGGATACTGGGGCCCCGTTCGGGACCCAGTACTTC.

This chain links TRBV11-3 with TRBJ2-7, with TRBD1 identical over 9 bases. Germline-derived CDR1 and CDR2 are SGHNT and YENEEA. Germline trimming cut 3 bases from V and 1 base from J; bases unmatched to any gene: 4. The CDR3 consists of 15 residues. CDR3: CASSFRQGGSYEQYF. CDR3 nucleotide sequence: TGTGCCAGCAGCTTTAGACAGGGGGGATCCTACGAGCAGTACTTC.

The V call is TRBV5-1, the J call TRBJ2-2; D call uncertain. This CDR3 spans 14 amino acids. The V end lost 4 bases, the J end lost 2 bases, and 9 bases lay between the germline ends. The germline CDR1 and CDR2 sequences are SGHRS and YFSETQ. The DNA for the CDR3 is TGCGCCAGCAGCCCGGGTCTAAACACCGGGGAGCTGTTTTTT. Translating it yields CASSPGLNTGELFF.

The chain recombines TRBV6-6 with TRBJ2-7, with D maybe TRBD2 (6 bases). The CDR3 length is 14 residues. V shed 4 bases and J shed 4 bases, with 14 bases lying between them. Germline V lookup: CDR1 MNHNY, CDR2 SVGAGI (reference sequence). The CDR3 coding sequence is TGTGCCAGCAGTTCGGGACTGATGGGATACGAGCAGTACTTC. This sequence encodes CASSSGLMGYEQYF.

The rearrangement uses TRBV27 and TRBJ2-3, with 10 bases lining up with TRBD1. Germline CDR1 MNHEY, CDR2 SMNVEV (reference sequence). V dropped 4 bases and J dropped 3; count of bases not matched to a gene: 4. The CDR3 is 15 residues long. As DNA, the CDR3 is TGTGCCAGCAGTTCCCGGGACAGGGGTACAGATACGCAGTATTTT. Encoded protein: CASSSRDRGTDTQYF.

As DNA, the CDR3 is TGTGCCATCAGTGATCGACAGGTCTTTAAGGGAGATACGCAGTATTTT. Amino acid sequence: CAISDRQVFKGDTQYF. The V gene is TRBV10-3, the J gene TRBJ2-3; D is possibly TRBD1 (6 bases). Germline V gene data show CDR1 as ENHRY and CDR2 as SYGVKD. The CDR3 spans 16 residues. V was clipped by 3 bases and J by 5 bases, with 18 bases between them.

This chain connects TRBV19 to TRBJ1-3; the D gene is possibly TRBD1 (6 bases). CDR1 and CDR2 (germline): LNHDA, SQIVND (reference sequence). The V and J ends lost 5 bases and 0 bases respectively, with 14 bases between them. CDR3 length: 16 amino acids. The CDR3 here is CASSRGGQFSGNTIYF. The DNA of the CDR3 is TGTGCCAGTAGTCGAGGAGGACAGTTCTCTGGAAACACCATATATTTT.

This clone was picked up a small number of times. The chain employs TRBV19 and TRBJ2-6; weak D call: TRBD2 (5 bases). Per germline, CDR1 LNHDA and CDR2 SQIVND (reference sequence). With 10 bases removed from V and 3 bases from J, the gap between germline ends came to 10 bases. This CDR3 is 13 amino acids long. The CDR3 spells CATGRGGANVLTF. The CDR3, as DNA: TGTGCCACCGGCCGGGGTGGGGCCAACGTCCTGACTTTC.

This sequence joins TRBV5-1 and TRBJ2-1, with 11 bases lining up with TRBD2. The CDR3 sequence is 16 residues long. Germline V gene lookup returns CDR1 SGHRS and CDR2 YFSETQ. Germline trimming cut 4 bases from V and 5 bases from J; bases unmatched to any gene: 8. CDR3 sequence: CASSTGTSGLNNEQFF. CDR3 bases: TGCGCCAGCAGCACGGGGACTAGCGGACTGAACAATGAGCAGTTCTTC.

This clone appeared once. The chain is built from TRBV27 and TRBJ2-2; D remains ambiguous. Trimming removed 2 bases at V and 10 bases at J, with 5 bases between. This CDR3 has 11 residues. Looked up from germline, CDR1 is MNHEY and CDR2 is SMNVEV (reference sequence). CDR3 bases: TGTGCCAGCAGTTTAGGAGCGGAGCTGTTTTTT. Residues: CASSLGAELFF.

This clone has a single count. The CDR3 nucleotides are TGTGCTACGAGCTGGGGGGAAAGCAATCAGCCCCAGCATTTT. Its translation is CATSWGESNQPQHF. The chain joins TRBV6-5 to TRBJ1-5, with D possibly matching TRBD1 (5 bases). CDR3 size: 14 residues. Germline loops: CDR1 MNHEY, CDR2 SVGAGI.

The J gene is TRBJ1-1, the V gene TRBV6-5, with D possibly matching TRBD1 (6 bases). Germline values: CDR1 MNHEY, CDR2 SVGAGI. This CDR3 has 13 amino acids. Trimming left V 6 bases short and J 7 bases short, with 15 bases between. The CDR3 region is CASSLPGQFEAFF. The CDR3 DNA reads TGTGCCAGCAGCCTTCCCGGACAGTTTGAAGCTTTCTTT.

V usage is TRBV28 and J usage is TRBJ1-1, with 12 positions matching TRBD1. V lost 6 bases, J lost 4 bases, and 6 bases stayed unmatched. This CDR3 is 15 amino acids long. CDR1 is MDHEN, CDR2 SYDVKM, per germline. CDR3 sequence: CASSRSGQGATEAFF. CDR3 nucleotides: TGTGCCAGCAGCCGATCGGGACAGGGGGCCACTGAAGCTTTCTTT.

The chain is built from TRBV5-4 and TRBJ2-7; 15 bases line up with TRBD2. The CDR3 is 16 amino acids. V lost 4 bases to trimming and J lost 7 bases; unmatched junction nucleotides: 9. The germline gives CDR1 SGHNT, CDR2 YYREEE (reference sequence). Here the CDR3 DNA reads TGTGCCAGCAGCCACGGACTAGCGGGAGGGCTTGGAGAGCAGTACTTC. This encodes CASSHGLAGGLGEQYF.

The J gene is TRBJ1-1, the V gene TRBV6-5; D possibly corresponds to TRBD1 (6 bases). The CDR3 has 15 amino acids. Germline V gene lookup returns CDR1 MNHEY and CDR2 SVGAGI. V lost 4 bases, J lost 7 bases, and 19 bases lay in between. The CDR3, as DNA: TGTGCCAGCAGTTTAAGTCTCGGGACAAAAGTTGAAGCTTTCTTT. Translating gives CASSLSLGTKVEAFF.

This sequence joins TRBV6-1 and TRBJ2-1, with D maybe TRBD1 (5 bases). The V end was cut by 7 bases, the J end by 3 bases, with 10 bases between. The CDR3 covers 13 residues. CDR1 and CDR2 from the germline V gene are MNHNS and SASEGT. CDR3 protein: CASNTGGYNEQFF. Here the CDR3 DNA reads TGTGCCAGCAACACAGGTGGCTACAATGAGCAGTTCTTC.

The CDR3 region is CASSFTFPSGKGGEQFF. The CDR3 bases are TGTGCCAGCAGTTTCACTTTCCCTAGCGGGAAAGGAGGTGAGCAGTTCTTC. This chain links TRBV28 with TRBJ2-1, with 9 bases aligning to TRBD2. The CDR3 has 17 residues. Germline-derived CDR1 and CDR2 are MDHEN and SYDVKM. The junction had 15 bases not matched to a gene; V was cut back by 3 bases and J by 9 bases.

The chain is built from TRBV5-1 and TRBJ2-1; 11 nucleotides agree with TRBD2. V lost 1 base, J lost 7 bases, and 4 bases stayed unmatched. The CDR3 sequence is 15 residues long. The V gene's germline CDR1 is SGHRS and CDR2 YFSETQ. The CDR3: CASSLTASGGNEQFF. Written as DNA, the CDR3 is TGCGCCAGCAGCTTGACGGCTAGCGGGGGGAATGAGCAGTTCTTC.

This chain uses TRBV7-9 with TRBJ1-4, with D unclear. Germline V gene data show CDR1 as SEHNR and CDR2 as FQNEAQ (reference sequence). CDR3 length: 13 amino acids. V lost 8 bases, J lost 3 bases, and 10 bases lay in between. This CDR3 is CASEAGSNEKLFF. The DNA of the CDR3 is TGTGCCAGCGAGGCGGGATCTAATGAAAAACTGTTTTTT.

As regards this clone: Other DNA sequences in this specimen translate into the identical CDR3. V is TRBV19 and J is TRBJ1-1, with TRBD1 matching over 9 bases. The trim removed 8 bases at V and 3 bases at J, leaving 4 bases unmatched. The CDR3 totals 13 residues. Germline-derived CDR1 and CDR2 are LNHDA and SQIVND (reference sequence). CDR3 protein: CASSDRGDTEAFF. CDR3 DNA sequence: TGTGCCAGTTCGGACAGGGGAGACACTGAAGCTTTCTTT.

V gene TRBV5-5 combines with J gene TRBJ1-3; D gene unclear. Trimming removed 1 base from V and 4 bases from J, with 6 bases in between. This CDR3 spans 13 amino acids. CDR1 and CDR2 (germline): SGHKS, YYEKEE (reference sequence). The DNA of the CDR3 is TGTGCCAGCAGCTTGACAATGGGAAACACCATATATTTT. This codes for CASSLTMGNTIYF.